The entry below describes one T cell receptor beta chain. There are a few counts of this clone. Its cognate antigen has yet to be identified. Base qualities are not provided; no much larger clone lies one nucleotide away. This sample stems from a study of blood T cell repertoires in COVID-19 (TCRdb year 2020). A note on the overall study: Samples from collaborators originated in the United States, Italy and Spain and spanned both the acute and convalescent phases of COVID-19. The material from the prospective study consisted of cDNA or gDNA derived from T cells, B-cell-depleted T cells, or PBMCs. Deeply sampled blood TCRbeta repertoires from subjects exposed to, actively infected with, or recovered from COVID-19 were included in the dataset. The repertoires were released in a freely available public database intended as a resource for research on the immune response to SARS-CoV-2. The samples were drawn from the first 160 participants of the ongoing ImmuneRACE study and from 950 to 1,500 subjects provided by 6 global collaborators. Sample metadata almost always included a de-identified subject ID, COVID-19 status, age in years and sex. Where available, HLA class I and class II types were taken from metadata supplied by the sample provider and were not determined by assay-based typing. Broader findings and caveats from the paper: The amount of clinical and demographic metadata varied by source and participant and was provided uncurated.

TCRbeta CDR3 regions were amplified from genomic DNA using the immunoSEQ Assay, a bias-controlled multiplex PCR. As for how the authors treated the data: The number of nucleated cells in each sample was estimated by amplification of reference gene primers within the assay. To quantify the absolute abundance of each unique TCRbeta CDR3 rearrangement, sequence reads were collapsed and filtered. For each sample, productive Simpson clonality was calculated as the square root of Simpson's diversity index across productive rearrangements. TCRdb re-hosts the immuneACCESS table, in-frame sequences only. Its copies lack some clones; in the studies checked, an unresolved V gene accounts for under half of them, and the cause for the rest is not known. The DNA was the basis for D and trimming; V, J and clone size are from that table. This sample has 350,000 to 400,000 clones in its table, and more than 75% of those were observed once. Roughly 3% of the sample is in the top ten clones.

Participants in the prospective study were enrolled through a virtual design, were aged roughly 18 to 100 years, and lived in approximately 25 United States geographic areas. In the prospective study, cohorts were assigned on the basis of participant-reported clinical history obtained from a screening survey and a study questionnaire. ImmuneRACE Cohort 3 recovered participants were defined by two consecutive negative NP/OP PCR tests, healthcare professional clearance, or symptom resolution. In the prospective study, mobile phlebotomists collected whole blood, serum and a nasopharyngeal or oropharyngeal swab from each participant. Prospective study participants could optionally give additional blood draws and questionnaires over an approximately 2-month period. Before DNA extraction, blood samples from the prospective study were shipped at room temperature or frozen. This TCR came from a woman aged 25 to 39 who had recovered from COVID-19. The sequenced sample consisted of PBMCs or T cells enriched from blood (not recorded which).

At the DNA level, the sequence is TGTGCCAGCAGTTCTCCCGGGACAGGGAGAAGGACTGAAGCTTTCTTT. This yields the protein CASSSPGTGRRTEAFF. The sequence joins TRBV27 to TRBJ1-1, and TRBD1 aligns with 9 junction nucleotides. There are 16 amino acids in the CDR3, from cysteine to phenylalanine inclusive. Only CDR3 DNA is held: 48 bases, read in frame from base 1. Looking up the germline V gene (reference sequence) yields CDR1 MNHEY and CDR2 SMNVEV. Ends trimmed: V by 4 bases, J by 5 bases; bases unmatched to a gene: 11.